This T cell receptor (beta chain) came from a study of identical twins. Template switching, a step in the protocol, added a universal primer site, and cDNA carried unique molecular identifiers. TCRdb fed the 5' RACE reads into MiXCR, producing one record per CDR3 protein. The sample has 1.5 million to 2 million distinct CDR3 sequences, under 35% seen once. General study points: Low generation probability was overrepresented in out-of-frame alpha sequences shared by twins. Within cord blood, abundant beta clonotypes carried fewer insertions, but memory repertoires showed no such trend.

About this clonotype: Its antigen is unknown.

The sequence came from a newborn girl in good health. The specimen was cord blood.

CDR3 loop: CAWTSSGKTQYF. The CDR3 nucleotides are TGTGCCTGGACTAGCAGCGGGAAGACCCAGTACTTC. V usage is TRBV30 and J usage is TRBJ2-5, with TRBD2 identical over 7 bases. The ends lost 4 bases at V and 6 bases at J; junction bases unmatched: 5. Germline CDR1 is GTSNPN and CDR2 is SVGIG (reference sequence). The CDR3 runs to 12 residues.